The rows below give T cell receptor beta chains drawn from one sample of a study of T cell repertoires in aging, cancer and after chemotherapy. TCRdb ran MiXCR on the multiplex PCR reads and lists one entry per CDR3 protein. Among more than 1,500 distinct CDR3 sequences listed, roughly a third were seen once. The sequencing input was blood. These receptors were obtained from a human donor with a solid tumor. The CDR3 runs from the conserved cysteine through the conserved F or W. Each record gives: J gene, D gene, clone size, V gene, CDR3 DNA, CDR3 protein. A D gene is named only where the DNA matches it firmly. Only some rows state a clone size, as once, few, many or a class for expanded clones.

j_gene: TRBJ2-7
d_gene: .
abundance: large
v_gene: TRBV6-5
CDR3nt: TGTGCCAGCCGTCCCAATCAGGGGGGCGAGCAGTACTTC
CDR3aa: CASRPNQGGEQYF

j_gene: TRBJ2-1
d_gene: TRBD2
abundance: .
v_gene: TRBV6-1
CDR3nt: TGTGCCAGCAGTCGGACTAGCGGGAGCTACAATGAGCAGTTCTTC
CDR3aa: CASSRTSGSYNEQFF

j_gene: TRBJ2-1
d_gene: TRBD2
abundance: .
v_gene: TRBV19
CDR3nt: TGTGCCAGTATGGGGACTAGCGGTACCTACAGTGAGCAGTTCTTC
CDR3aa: CASMGTSGTYSEQFF

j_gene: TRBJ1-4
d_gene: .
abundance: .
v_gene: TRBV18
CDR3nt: TGTGCCAGCTCACGCCAGAATGAAAAACTGTTTTTT
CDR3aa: CASSRQNEKLFF

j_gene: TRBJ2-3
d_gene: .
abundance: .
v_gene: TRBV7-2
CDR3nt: TGTGCCAGCAGGCTCCTACCGAGCACAGATACGCAGTATTTT
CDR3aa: CASRLLPSTDTQYF

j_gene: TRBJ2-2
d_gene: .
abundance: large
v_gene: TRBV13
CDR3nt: TGTGCCAGCAGCCCGCTGCCTAGCACCGGGGAGCTGTTTTTT
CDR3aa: CASSPLPSTGELFF

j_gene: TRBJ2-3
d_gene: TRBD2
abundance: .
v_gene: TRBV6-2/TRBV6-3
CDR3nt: TGTGCCAGCAGAACCCCCGGGCGGGAGAGCACAGATACGCAGTATTTT
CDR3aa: CASRTPGRESTDTQYF

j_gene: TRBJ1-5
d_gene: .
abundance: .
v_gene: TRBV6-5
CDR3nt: TGTGCCAGCAGTTACTCGGGAGTATCTACTCAGCCCCAGCATTTT
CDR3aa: CASSYSGVSTQPQHF

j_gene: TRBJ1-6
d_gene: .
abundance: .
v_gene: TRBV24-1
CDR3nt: TGTGCCACCAGTGATCCAGACGGAAAAAGCTCCTATAATTCACCCCTCCACTTT
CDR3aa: CATSDPDGKSSYNSPLHF

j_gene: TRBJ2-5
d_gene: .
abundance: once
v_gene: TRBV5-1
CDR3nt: TGCGCCAGCAGCGGGGGGGCAAAGGGAGAGACCCAGTACTTC
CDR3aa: CASSGGAKGETQYF

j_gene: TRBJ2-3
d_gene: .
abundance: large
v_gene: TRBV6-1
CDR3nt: TGTGCCAGCAGGGGGACAGATACGCAGTATTTT
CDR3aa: CASRGTDTQYF

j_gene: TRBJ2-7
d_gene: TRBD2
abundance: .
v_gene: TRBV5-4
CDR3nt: TGTGCCAGCAAACTCCGGGAAGCGGGAGGGGAATACGAGCAGTACTTC
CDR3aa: CASKLREAGGEYEQYF

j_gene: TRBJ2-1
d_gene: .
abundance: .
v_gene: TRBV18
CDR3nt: TGTGCCAGCTCACCAAGAAGCGGCTCCTACAATGAGCAGTTCTTC
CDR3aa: CASSPRSGSYNEQFF

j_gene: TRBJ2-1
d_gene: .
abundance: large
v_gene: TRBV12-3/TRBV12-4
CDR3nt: TGTGCCAGCAGTCCCCGGCGGGACGAAGAGCAGTTCTTC
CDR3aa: CASSPRRDEEQFF

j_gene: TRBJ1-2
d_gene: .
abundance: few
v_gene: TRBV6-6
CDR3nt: TGTGCCAGCACCCCGAACGGTGCTTATGGCTACACCTTC
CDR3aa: CASTPNGAYGYTF

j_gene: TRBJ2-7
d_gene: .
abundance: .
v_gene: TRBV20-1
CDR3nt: TGCAGTGCTAGACAGGTCTCCAGGTACGAGCAGTACTTC
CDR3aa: CSARQVSRYEQYF

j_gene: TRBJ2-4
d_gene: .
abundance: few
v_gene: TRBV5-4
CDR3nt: TGTGCCAGCAGCTTGGGGAGGGCCCTAGCCAAAAACATTCAGTACTTC
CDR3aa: CASSLGRALAKNIQYF

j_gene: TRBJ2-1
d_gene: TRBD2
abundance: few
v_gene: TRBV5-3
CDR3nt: TGTGCCAGAAGCTCGTCCGAGTTAACTAGCGCATACAATGAGCAGTTCTTC
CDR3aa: CARSSSELTSAYNEQFF

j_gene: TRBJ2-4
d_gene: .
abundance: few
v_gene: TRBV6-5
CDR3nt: TGTGCCAGTTCCGGCCGGATACAATCTGGAATTCAGTACTTC
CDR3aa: CASSGRIQSGIQYF

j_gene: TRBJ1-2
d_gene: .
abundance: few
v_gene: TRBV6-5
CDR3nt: TGTGCCAGCAGTTACTCACAAGTTGGCTACACCTTC
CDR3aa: CASSYSQVGYTF

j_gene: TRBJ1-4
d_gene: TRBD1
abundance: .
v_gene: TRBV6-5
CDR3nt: TGTGCCAGCAGCCGCAGGGGGACAGGGGGGACTAATGAAAAACTGTTTTTT
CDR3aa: CASSRRGTGGTNEKLFF

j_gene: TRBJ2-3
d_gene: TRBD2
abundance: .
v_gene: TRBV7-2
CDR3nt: TGTGCCAGCAGCGTGGGACTAGCGGGGGGGCCAGCAGATACGCAGTATTTT
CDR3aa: CASSVGLAGGPADTQYF

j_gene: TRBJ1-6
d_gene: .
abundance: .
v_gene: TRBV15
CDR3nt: TGTGCCACCAGCCCCCGCGGAGGGGTAGGGGCAGGCTATAATTCACCCCTCCACTTT
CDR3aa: CATSPRGGVGAGYNSPLHF

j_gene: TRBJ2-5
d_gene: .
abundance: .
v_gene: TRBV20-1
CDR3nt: TGCAGTGCTAGGCCTCACCCGGAGACCCAGTACTTC
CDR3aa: CSARPHPETQYF

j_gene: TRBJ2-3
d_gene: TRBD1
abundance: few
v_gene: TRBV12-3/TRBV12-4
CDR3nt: TGTGCCAGCACCGACTCGGGACAGGGCACAGATACGCAGTATTTT
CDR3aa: CASTDSGQGTDTQYF

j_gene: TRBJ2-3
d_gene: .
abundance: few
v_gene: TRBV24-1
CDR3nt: TGTGCCACCAGTGCTCAAATTAGCACAGATACGCAGTATTTT
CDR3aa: CATSAQISTDTQYF

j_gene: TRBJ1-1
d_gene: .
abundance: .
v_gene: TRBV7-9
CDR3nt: TGTGCCAGCAGCTTAGGGGGACAAGTGGCTTTCTTT
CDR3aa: CASSLGGQVAFF

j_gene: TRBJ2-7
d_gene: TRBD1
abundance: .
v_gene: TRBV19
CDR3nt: TGTGCCAGTAGTGCACAGGGGGCGCGGGGCGAGCAGTACTTC
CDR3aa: CASSAQGARGEQYF

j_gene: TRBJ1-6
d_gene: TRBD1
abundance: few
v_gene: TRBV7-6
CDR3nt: TGTGCCAGCAGCACCGGGACAGGGGAACCCCTCCACTTT
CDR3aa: CASSTGTGEPLHF

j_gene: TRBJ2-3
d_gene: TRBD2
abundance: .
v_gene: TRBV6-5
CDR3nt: TGTGCCAGCAACCCCGGACTAGCGGGGGAGATGGATACGCAGTATTTT
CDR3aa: CASNPGLAGEMDTQYF

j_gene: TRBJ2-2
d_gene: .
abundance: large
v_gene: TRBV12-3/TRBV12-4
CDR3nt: TGTGCCAGCAGTTTAACCCACACCGGGGAGCTGTTTTTT
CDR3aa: CASSLTHTGELFF

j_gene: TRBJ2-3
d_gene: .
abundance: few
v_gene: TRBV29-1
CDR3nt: TGCAGCGCTGGCGGAGGGGTGGTGTTGTCTACAGATACGCAGTATTTT
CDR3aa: CSAGGGVVLSTDTQYF

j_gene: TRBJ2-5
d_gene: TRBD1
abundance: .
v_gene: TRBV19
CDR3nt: TGTGCCAGTAGTATTTCTAGGACAGGGAAAGAGACCCAGTACTTC
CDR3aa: CASSISRTGKETQYF

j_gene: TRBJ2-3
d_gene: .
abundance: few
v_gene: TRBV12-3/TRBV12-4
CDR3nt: TGTGCCAGCAGTTTTAGCGGTCTGGGGACTAGCACAGATACGCAGTATTTT
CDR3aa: CASSFSGLGTSTDTQYF

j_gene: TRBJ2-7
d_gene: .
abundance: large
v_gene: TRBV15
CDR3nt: TGTGCCACCAGCAGAGAGGCGGGAACCTACGAGCAGTACTTC
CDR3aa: CATSREAGTYEQYF

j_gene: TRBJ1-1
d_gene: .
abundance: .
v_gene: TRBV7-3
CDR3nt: TGTGCCAGCAGCTTAAAGGCCAGGGACATTCGAGGGAACACTGAAGCTTTCTTT
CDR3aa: CASSLKARDIRGNTEAFF

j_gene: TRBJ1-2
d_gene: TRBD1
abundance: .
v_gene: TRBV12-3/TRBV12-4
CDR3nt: TGTGCCAGCAGTGGGACAGGGGTAGGTGGCTACACCTTC
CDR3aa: CASSGTGVGGYTF

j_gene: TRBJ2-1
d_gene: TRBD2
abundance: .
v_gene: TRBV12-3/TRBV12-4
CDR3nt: TGTGCCAGCAGTTTGGTTGGTAGCGGGATTATTAGAAATGAGCAGTTCTTC
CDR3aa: CASSLVGSGIIRNEQFF

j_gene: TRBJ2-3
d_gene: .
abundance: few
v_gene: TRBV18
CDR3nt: TGTGCCAGCTCACTGGGACACTCAAACACAGATACGCAGTATTTT
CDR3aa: CASSLGHSNTDTQYF

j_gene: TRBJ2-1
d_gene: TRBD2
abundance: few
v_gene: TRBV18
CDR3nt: TGTGCCAGCTCACGACTAGCGGGAGCAGAGGATGAGCAGTTCTTC
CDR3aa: CASSRLAGAEDEQFF

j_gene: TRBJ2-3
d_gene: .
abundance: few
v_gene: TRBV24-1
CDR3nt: TGTGCCACCGAGGGGGGACTGACAGATACGCAGTATTTT
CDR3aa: CATEGGLTDTQYF

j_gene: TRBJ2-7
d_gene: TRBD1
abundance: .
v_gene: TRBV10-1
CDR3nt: TGCGCCAGCGGTTTACTCCGGGACAGGGTAGATTGGCGCTCCTACGAGCAGTACTTC
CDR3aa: CASGLLRDRVDWRSYEQYF